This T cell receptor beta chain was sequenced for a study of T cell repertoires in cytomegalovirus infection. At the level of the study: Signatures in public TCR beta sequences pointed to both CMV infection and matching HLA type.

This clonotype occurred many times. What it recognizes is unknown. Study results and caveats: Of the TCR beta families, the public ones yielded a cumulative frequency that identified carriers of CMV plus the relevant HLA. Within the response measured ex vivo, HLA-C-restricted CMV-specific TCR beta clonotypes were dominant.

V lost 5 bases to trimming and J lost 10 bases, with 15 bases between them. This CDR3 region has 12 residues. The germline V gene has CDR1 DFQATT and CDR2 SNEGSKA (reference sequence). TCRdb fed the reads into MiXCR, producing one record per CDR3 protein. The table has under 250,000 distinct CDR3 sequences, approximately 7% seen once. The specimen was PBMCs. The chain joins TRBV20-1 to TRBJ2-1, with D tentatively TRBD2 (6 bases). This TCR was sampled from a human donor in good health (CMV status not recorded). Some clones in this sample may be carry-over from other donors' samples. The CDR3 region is CSAEDIGREQFF. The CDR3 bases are TGCAGTGCTGAAGATATAGGGAGGGAGCAGTTCTTC.